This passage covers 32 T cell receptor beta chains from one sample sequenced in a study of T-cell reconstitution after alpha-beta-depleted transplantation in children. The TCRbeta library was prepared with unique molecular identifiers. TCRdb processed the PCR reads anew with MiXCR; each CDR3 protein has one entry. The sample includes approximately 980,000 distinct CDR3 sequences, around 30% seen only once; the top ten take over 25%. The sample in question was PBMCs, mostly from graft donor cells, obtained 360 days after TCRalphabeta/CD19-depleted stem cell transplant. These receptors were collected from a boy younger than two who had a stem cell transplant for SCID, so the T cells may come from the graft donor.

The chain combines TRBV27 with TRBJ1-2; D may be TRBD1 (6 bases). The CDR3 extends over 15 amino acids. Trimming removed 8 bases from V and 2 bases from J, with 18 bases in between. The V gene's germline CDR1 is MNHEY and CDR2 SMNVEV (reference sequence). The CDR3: CASCGGGRRNYGYTF. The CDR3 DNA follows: TGTGCCAGCTGTGGCGGGGGGCGCAGAAACTATGGCTACACCTTC.

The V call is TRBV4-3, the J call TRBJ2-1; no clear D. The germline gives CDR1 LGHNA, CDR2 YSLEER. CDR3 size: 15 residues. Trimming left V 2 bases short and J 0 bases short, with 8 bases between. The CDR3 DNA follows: TGCGCCAGCAGCCAAACGTATAGCTCCTACAATGAGCAGTTCTTC. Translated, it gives CASSQTYSSYNEQFF.

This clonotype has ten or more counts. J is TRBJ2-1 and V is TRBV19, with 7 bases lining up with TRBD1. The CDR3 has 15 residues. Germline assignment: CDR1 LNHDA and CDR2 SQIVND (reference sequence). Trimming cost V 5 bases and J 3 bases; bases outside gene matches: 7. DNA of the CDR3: TGTGCCAGTAGTCTCTCCCGGACAGGCTACAATGAGCAGTTCTTC. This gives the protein CASSLSRTGYNEQFF.

CDR3: CASSLILGHTEAFF. In DNA form, the CDR3 reads TGTGCCAGCAGCCTAATCCTCGGACACACTGAAGCTTTCTTT. The V gene is TRBV13, the J gene TRBJ1-1; no firm D call. The CDR3 covers 14 residues. Deletions cut 5 bases from V and 3 bases from J, with 13 bases between. Germline-derived CDR1 and CDR2 are PRHDT and FYEKMQ (reference sequence).

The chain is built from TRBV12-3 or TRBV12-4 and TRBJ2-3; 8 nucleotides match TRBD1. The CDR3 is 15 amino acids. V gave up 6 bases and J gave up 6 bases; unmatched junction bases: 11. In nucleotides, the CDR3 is TGTGCCAGCAGCCGCCGGACAGGGAGAAGCGATACGCAGTATTTT. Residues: CASSRRTGRSDTQYF.

The CDR3 coding sequence is TGCGCCAGCAGCCACCTGGGGAGGGAAAAACAGTACAATGAGCAGTTCTTC. Encoded protein: CASSHLGREKQYNEQFF. This sequence joins TRBV4-1 and TRBJ2-1, with TRBD2 matching 7 bases. This CDR3 is built from 17 residues. The V and J ends lost 3 bases and 4 bases, in that order; junction bases with no gene match: 12. Germline lookup yields CDR1 MGHRA and CDR2 YSYEKL.

The CDR3 is CASSLRDTKGPLHF. CDR3 in DNA: TGCGCCAGCAGCTTGCGTGACACCAAGGGACCCCTCCACTTT. The chain has TRBV5-1 and TRBJ1-6, with D hard to call. V lost 1 base and J lost 12, with 14 bases in between. This CDR3 has 14 amino acids. Germline loops: CDR1 SGHRS, CDR2 YFSETQ. Combining the CDR3 with reference TRBV5-1 and TRBJ1-6 gives the whole variable domain KAGVTQTPRYLIKTRGQQVTLSCSPISGHRSVSWYQQTPGQGLQFLFEYFSETQRNKGNFPGRFSGRQFSNSRSEMNVSTLELGDSALYLCASSLRDTKGPLHFGNGTRLTVT.

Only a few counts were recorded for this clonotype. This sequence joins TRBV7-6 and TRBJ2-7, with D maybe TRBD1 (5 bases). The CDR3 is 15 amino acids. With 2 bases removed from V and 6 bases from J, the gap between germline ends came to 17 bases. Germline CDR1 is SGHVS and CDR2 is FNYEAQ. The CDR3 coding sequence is TGTGCCAGCAGCTTATTGAACGGCGAAGGGGTCGAGCAGTACTTC. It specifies CASSLLNGEGVEQYF.

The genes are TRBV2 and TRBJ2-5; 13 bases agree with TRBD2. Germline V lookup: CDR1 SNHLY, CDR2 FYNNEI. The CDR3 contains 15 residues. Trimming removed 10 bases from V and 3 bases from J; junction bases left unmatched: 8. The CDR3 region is CATSATSGGKETQYF. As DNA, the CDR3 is TGTGCCACCTCGGCGACTAGCGGGGGGAAAGAGACCCAGTACTTC.

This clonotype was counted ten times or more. This CDR3 reads CASSPNPGQGYSEAFF. The CDR3 nucleotides read TGTGCCAGCAGTCCCAACCCGGGACAGGGGTATTCGGAAGCTTTCTTT. The genes are TRBV28 and TRBJ1-1; 10 nucleotides match TRBD1. This CDR3 is built from 16 residues. With 5 bases clipped from V and 8 bases from J, the junction kept 14 bases outside the gene matches. Looked up from germline, CDR1 is MDHEN and CDR2 is SYDVKM.

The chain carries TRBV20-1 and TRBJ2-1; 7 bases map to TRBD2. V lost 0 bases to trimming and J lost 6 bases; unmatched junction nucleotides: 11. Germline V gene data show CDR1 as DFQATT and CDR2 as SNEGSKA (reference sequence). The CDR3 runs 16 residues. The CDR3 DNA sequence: TGCAGTGCTAGAGATTGGCGGGGGACCCTGGGCAATGAGCAGTTCTTC. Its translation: CSARDWRGTLGNEQFF.

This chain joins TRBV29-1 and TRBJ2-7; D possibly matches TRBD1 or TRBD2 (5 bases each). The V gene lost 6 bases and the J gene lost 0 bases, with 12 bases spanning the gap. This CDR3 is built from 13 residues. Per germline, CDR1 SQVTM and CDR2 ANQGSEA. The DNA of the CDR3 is TGCAGCGTCCGAGCCGGGGCCTCCTACGAGCAGTACTTC. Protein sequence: CSVRAGASYEQYF.

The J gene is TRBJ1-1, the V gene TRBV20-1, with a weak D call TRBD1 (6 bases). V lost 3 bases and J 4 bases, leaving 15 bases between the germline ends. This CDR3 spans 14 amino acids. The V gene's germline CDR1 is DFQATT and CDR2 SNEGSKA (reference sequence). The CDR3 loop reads CSARITGKSTEAFF. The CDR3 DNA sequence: TGCAGTGCTAGGATAACAGGGAAGAGCACTGAAGCTTTCTTT.

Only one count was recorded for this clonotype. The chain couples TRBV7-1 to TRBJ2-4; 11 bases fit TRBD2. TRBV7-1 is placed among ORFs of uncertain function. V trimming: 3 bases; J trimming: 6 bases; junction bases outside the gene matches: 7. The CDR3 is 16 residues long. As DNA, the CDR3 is TGTGCCAGCAGCTCTAGCGGGGGGGCTGTTGGAAACATTCAGTACTTC. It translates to CASSSSGGAVGNIQYF.

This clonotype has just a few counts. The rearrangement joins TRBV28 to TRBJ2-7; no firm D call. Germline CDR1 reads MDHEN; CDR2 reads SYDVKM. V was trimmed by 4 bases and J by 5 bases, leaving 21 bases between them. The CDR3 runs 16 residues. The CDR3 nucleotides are TGTGCCAGCAGTTCCCCTGCCTCCTCCGGTACCCACGAGCAGTACTTC. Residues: CASSSPASSGTHEQYF.

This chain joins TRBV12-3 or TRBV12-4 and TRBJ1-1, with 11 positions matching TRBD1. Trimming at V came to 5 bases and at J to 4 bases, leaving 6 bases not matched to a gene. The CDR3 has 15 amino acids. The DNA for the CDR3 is TGTGCCAGCAGTATTCCCGGGACAGGGGGCACTGAAGCTTTCTTT. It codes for CASSIPGTGGTEAFF.

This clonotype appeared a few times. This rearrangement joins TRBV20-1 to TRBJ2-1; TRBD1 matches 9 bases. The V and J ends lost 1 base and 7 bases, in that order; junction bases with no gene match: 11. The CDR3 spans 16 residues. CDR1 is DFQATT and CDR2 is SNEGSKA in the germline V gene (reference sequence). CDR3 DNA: TGCAGTGCTAGAGTTCCCCGGGACAGGGTGAGGAATGAGCAGTTCTTC. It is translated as CSARVPRDRVRNEQFF.

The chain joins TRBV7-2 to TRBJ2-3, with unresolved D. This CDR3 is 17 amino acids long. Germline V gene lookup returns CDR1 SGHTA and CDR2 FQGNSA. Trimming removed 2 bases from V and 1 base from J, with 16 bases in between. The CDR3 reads CASSLRPRRSGTDTQYF. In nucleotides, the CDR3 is TGTGCCAGCAGCTTACGGCCAAGGCGGAGCGGCACAGATACGCAGTATTTT.

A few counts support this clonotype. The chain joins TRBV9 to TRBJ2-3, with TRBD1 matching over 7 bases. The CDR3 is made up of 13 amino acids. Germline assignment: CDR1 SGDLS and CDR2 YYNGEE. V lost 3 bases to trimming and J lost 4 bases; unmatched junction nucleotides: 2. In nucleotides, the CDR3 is TGTGCCAGCAGCGCCAGGGGGTCAGATACGCAGTATTTT. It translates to CASSARGSDTQYF.

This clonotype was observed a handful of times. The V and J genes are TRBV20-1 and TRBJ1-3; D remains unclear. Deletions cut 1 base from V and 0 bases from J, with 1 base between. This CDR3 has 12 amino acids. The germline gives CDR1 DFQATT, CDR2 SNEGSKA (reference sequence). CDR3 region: CSARASGNTIYF. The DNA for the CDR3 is TGCAGTGCTAGAGCCTCTGGAAACACCATATATTTT.

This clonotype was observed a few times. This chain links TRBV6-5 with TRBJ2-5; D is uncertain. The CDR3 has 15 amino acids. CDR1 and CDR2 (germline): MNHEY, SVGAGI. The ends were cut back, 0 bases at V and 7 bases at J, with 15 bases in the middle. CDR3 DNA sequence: TGTGCCAGCAGTTACTCACACGGCGTCCCGGGGACCCAGTACTTC. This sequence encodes CASSYSHGVPGTQYF.

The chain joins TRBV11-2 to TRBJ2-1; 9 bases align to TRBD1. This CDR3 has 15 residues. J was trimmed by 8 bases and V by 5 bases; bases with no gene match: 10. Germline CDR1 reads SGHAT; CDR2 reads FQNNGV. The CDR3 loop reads CASSGRQGVDHEQFF. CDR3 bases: TGTGCCAGCAGCGGTCGACAGGGGGTTGACCATGAGCAGTTCTTC.

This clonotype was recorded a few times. CDR3 sequence reads: CASSSGGTSGYEQYF. CDR3 coding DNA: TGTGCCAGCAGCTCCGGCGGGACTAGCGGCTACGAGCAGTACTTC. The V and J genes are TRBV11-2 and TRBJ2-7, with TRBD2 matching over 11 bases. The CDR3 has 15 amino acids. In germline, CDR1 is SGHAT, CDR2 FQNNGV. V was clipped by 4 bases and J by 3 bases; unmatched bases: 5.

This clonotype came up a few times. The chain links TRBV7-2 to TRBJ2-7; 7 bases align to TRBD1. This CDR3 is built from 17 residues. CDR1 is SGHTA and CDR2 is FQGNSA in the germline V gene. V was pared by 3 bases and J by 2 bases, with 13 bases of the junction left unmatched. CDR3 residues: CASSLGFQGELTYEQYF. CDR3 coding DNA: TGTGCCAGCAGCTTGGGCTTCCAGGGGGAACTAACCTACGAGCAGTACTTC.

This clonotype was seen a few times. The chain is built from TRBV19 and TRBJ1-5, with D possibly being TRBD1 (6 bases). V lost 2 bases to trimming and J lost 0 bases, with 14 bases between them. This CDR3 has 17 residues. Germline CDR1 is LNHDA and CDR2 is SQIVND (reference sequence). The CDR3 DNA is TGTGCCAGTAGTATATTGGGACACGGGATTAGCAATCAGCCCCAGCATTTT. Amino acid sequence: CASSILGHGISNQPQHF.

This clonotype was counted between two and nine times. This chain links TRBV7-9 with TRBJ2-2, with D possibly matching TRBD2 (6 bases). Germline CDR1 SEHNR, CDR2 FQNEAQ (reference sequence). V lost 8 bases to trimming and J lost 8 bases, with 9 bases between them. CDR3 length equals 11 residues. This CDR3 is CASPEGGELFF. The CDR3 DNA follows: TGTGCCAGCCCGGAGGGAGGGGAGCTGTTTTTT.

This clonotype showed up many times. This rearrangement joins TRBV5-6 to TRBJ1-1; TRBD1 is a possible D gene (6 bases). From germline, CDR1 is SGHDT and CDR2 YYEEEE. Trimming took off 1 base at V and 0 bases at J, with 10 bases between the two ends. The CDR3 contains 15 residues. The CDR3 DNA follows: TGTGCCAGCAGCTTGTTTGGGGGCTTGAACACTGAAGCTTTCTTT. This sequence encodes CASSLFGGLNTEAFF.

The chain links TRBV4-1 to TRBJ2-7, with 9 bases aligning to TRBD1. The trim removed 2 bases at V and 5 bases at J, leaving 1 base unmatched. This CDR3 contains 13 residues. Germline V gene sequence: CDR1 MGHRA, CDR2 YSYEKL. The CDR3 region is CASSQRTGDEQYF. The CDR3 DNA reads TGCGCCAGCAGCCAAAGGACAGGGGACGAGCAGTACTTC.

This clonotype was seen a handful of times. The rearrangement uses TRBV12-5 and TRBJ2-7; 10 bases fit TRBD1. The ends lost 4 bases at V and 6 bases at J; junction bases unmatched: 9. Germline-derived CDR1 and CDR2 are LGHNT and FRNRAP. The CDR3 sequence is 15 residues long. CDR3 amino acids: CASGSLRDRGSEQYF. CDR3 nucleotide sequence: TGTGCTAGTGGTTCCCTCCGGGACAGGGGAAGCGAGCAGTACTTC.

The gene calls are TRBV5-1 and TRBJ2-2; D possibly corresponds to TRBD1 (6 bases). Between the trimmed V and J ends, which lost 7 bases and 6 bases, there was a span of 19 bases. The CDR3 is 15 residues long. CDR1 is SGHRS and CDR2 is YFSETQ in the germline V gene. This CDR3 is CASLERQGQAGELFF. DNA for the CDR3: TGCGCCAGCCTGGAGAGGCAGGGGCAGGCCGGGGAGCTGTTTTTT.

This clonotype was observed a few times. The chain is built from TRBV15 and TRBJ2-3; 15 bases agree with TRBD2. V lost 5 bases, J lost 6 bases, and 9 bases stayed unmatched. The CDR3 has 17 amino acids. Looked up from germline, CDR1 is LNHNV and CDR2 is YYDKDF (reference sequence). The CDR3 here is CATSPPGLAGGPDTQYF. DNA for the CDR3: TGTGCCACCAGCCCCCCTGGACTAGCGGGGGGGCCCGATACGCAGTATTTT.

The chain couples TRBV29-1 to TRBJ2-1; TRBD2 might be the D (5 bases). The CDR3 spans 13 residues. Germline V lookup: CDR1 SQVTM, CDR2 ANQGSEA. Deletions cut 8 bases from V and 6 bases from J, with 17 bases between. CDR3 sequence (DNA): TGCAGCCCTCTGCTAGCACCGTTCAATGAGCAGTTCTTC. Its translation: CSPLLAPFNEQFF.